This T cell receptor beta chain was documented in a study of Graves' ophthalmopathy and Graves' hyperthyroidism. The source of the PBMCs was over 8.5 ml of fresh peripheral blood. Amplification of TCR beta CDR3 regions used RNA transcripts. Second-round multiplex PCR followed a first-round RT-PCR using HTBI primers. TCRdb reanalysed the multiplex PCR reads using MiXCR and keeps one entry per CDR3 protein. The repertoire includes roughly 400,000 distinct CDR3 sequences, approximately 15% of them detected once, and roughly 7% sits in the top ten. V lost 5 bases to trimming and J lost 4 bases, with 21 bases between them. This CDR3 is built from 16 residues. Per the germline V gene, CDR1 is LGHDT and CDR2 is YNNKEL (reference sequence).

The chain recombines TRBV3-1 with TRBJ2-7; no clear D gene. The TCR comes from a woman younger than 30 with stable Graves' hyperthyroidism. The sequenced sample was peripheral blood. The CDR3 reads CASSKRAAGEGYEQYF. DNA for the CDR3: TGTGCCAGCAGCAAAAGGGCGGCAGGAGAAGGGTACGAGCAGTACTTC.